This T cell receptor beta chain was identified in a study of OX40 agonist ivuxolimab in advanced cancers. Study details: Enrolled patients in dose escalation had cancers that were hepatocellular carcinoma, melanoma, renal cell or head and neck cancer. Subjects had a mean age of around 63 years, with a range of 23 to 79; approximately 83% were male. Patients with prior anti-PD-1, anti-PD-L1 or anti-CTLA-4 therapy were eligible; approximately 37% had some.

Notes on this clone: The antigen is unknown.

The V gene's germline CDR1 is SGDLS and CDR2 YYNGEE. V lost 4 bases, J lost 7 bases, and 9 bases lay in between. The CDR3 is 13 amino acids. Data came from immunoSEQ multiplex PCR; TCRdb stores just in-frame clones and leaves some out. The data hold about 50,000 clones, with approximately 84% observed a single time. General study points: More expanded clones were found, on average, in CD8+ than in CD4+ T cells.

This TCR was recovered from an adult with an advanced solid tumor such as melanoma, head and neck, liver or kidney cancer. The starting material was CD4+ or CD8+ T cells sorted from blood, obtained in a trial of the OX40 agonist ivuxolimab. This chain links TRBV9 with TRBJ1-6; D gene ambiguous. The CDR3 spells CASSSAGNSPLHF. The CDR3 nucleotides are TGTGCCAGCAGCTCAGCAGGAAATTCACCCCTCCACTTT.